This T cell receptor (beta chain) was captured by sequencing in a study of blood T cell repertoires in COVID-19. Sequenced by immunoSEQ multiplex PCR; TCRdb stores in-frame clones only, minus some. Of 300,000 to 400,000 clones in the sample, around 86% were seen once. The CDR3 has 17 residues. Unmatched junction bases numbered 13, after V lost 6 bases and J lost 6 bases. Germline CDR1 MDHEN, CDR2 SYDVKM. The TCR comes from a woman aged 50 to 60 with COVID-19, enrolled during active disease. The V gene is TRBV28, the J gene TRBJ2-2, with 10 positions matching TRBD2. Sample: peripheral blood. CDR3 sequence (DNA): TGTGCCAGCAGGATGCTAGCGGGAGATTTAGCGGCCGGGGAGCTGTTTTTT. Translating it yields CASRMLAGDLAAGELFF.